A selection of T cell receptor beta chains follows, all from one sample in a study of cytomegalovirus exposure and HLA in healthy donors. Using immunoSEQ multiplex PCR, the repertoire was profiled, and TCRdb retains in-frame clones only, with some absent. The profile shows roughly 140,000 clones, around 80% of them singletons. The sequenced sample consisted of PBMCs. Receptors were obtained from a man aged 30 to 45 in good health and CMV-seropositive. CDR3s include the opening cysteine and the closing phenylalanine or tryptophan. Fields, in order: V gene, J gene, D gene, clone size, CDR3 protein, CDR3 DNA. A D gene is named only where the DNA matches it firmly. Some rows mark clone size as missing; the rest say once, few, many or name a class of expanded clone.

v_gene: TRBV10-1; j_gene: TRBJ2-2; d_gene: .; abundance: .; CDR3aa: CASSARPGVYGGELFF; CDR3nt: TGCGCCAGCAGTGCCAGACCGGGGGTATACGGCGGGGAGCTGTTTTTT
v_gene: TRBV28; j_gene: TRBJ1-1; d_gene: TRBD1; abundance: .; CDR3aa: CASSIRTGITEAFF; CDR3nt: TGTGCCAGCAGTATTCGGACAGGGATAACTGAAGCTTTCTTT
v_gene: TRBV11-3; j_gene: TRBJ2-5; d_gene: .; abundance: .; CDR3aa: CASSPRGETQYF; CDR3nt: TGTGCCAGCAGCCCCCGAGGAGAGACCCAGTACTTC
v_gene: TRBV21-1; j_gene: TRBJ2-2; d_gene: .; abundance: .; CDR3aa: CATQEREDANTGELFF; CDR3nt: TGTGCCACCCAGGAGCGGGAGGACGCGAACACCGGGGAGCTGTTTTTT
v_gene: TRBV28; j_gene: TRBJ2-7; d_gene: TRBD1; abundance: .; CDR3aa: CASSAWGQGSYEQYF; CDR3nt: TGTGCCAGCAGTGCGTGGGGACAGGGTTCCTACGAGCAGTACTTC
v_gene: TRBV10-3; j_gene: TRBJ2-7; d_gene: TRBD2; abundance: .; CDR3aa: CAISESVPSGSYEQYF; CDR3nt: TGTGCCATCAGTGAGTCGGTCCCTAGCGGGTCCTACGAGCAGTACTTC
v_gene: TRBV28; j_gene: TRBJ2-7; d_gene: TRBD2; abundance: .; CDR3aa: CASSTFAGGPHEQYF; CDR3nt: TGTGCCAGCAGTACCTTCGCGGGAGGGCCCCACGAGCAGTACTTC
v_gene: TRBV5-1; j_gene: TRBJ1-2; d_gene: .; abundance: .; CDR3aa: CASSYDRNYGYTF; CDR3nt: TGCGCCAGCAGCTACGACAGGAACTATGGCTACACCTTC
v_gene: TRBV6-6; j_gene: TRBJ1-1; d_gene: TRBD1; abundance: .; CDR3aa: CASSPYGTGGFEAFF; CDR3nt: TGTGCCAGCAGTCCCTACGGGACAGGGGGATTTGAAGCTTTCTTT
v_gene: TRBV5-4; j_gene: TRBJ1-1; d_gene: .; abundance: .; CDR3aa: CASSSRPWSEAFF; CDR3nt: TGTGCCAGCAGCTCCCGACCTTGGAGTGAAGCTTTCTTT
v_gene: TRBV5-1; j_gene: TRBJ2-3; d_gene: .; abundance: .; CDR3aa: CASSLFSGFLTDTQYF; CDR3nt: TGCGCCAGCAGCTTGTTTAGCGGTTTCCTCACAGATACGCAGTATTTT
v_gene: TRBV15; j_gene: TRBJ2-2; d_gene: .; abundance: .; CDR3aa: CATSRDRGGGTGELFF; CDR3nt: TGTGCCACCAGCAGAGATCGCGGAGGTGGCACCGGGGAGCTGTTTTTT
v_gene: TRBV7-6; j_gene: TRBJ2-7; d_gene: TRBD2; abundance: .; CDR3aa: CASSLAGGESEQYF; CDR3nt: TGTGCCAGCAGCTTAGCCGGGGGGGAGTCCGAGCAGTACTTC
v_gene: TRBV4-1; j_gene: TRBJ1-5; d_gene: TRBD1; abundance: .; CDR3aa: CASSQDPGGLQPQHF; CDR3nt: TGCGCCAGCAGCCAAGACCCAGGGGGCCTTCAGCCCCAGCATTTT
v_gene: TRBV27; j_gene: TRBJ2-7; d_gene: .; abundance: .; CDR3aa: CASRGRRLSYEQYF; CDR3nt: TGTGCCAGCAGGGGAAGGAGGCTCTCCTACGAGCAGTACTTC
v_gene: TRBV6-5; j_gene: TRBJ2-7; d_gene: TRBD2; abundance: .; CDR3aa: CASSFRGVAGGYEQYF; CDR3nt: TGTGCCAGCAGTTTCCGCGGGGTAGCGGGAGGGTACGAGCAGTACTTC
v_gene: TRBV11-1; j_gene: TRBJ2-7; d_gene: .; abundance: .; CDR3aa: CASSRGFQGTASSYEQYF; CDR3nt: TGTGCCAGCAGCCGAGGATTTCAGGGGACCGCTAGCTCCTACGAGCAGTACTTC
v_gene: TRBV11-2; j_gene: TRBJ2-1; d_gene: .; abundance: .; CDR3aa: CASSLVASSYNEQFF; CDR3nt: TGTGCCAGCAGCTTAGTAGCCAGCTCCTACAATGAGCAGTTCTTC
v_gene: TRBV7-9; j_gene: TRBJ1-1; d_gene: .; abundance: .; CDR3aa: CASSVSGGRNEAFF; CDR3nt: TGTGCCAGCAGCGTCTCGGGGGGGAGGAATGAAGCTTTCTTT
v_gene: TRBV7-9; j_gene: TRBJ2-7; d_gene: TRBD1; abundance: few; CDR3aa: CASSLVDRAYEQYF; CDR3nt: TGTGCCAGCAGCCTAGTGGACAGGGCCTACGAGCAGTACTTC
v_gene: TRBV7-2; j_gene: TRBJ2-5; d_gene: .; abundance: .; CDR3aa: CASSSPSPGAGETQYF; CDR3nt: TGTGCCAGCAGCTCCCCCTCACCGGGAGCAGGGGAGACCCAGTACTTC
v_gene: TRBV27; j_gene: TRBJ2-7; d_gene: TRBD1; abundance: .; CDR3aa: CASSLRDRDAYEQYF; CDR3nt: TGTGCCAGCAGTTTGAGGGACAGGGACGCCTACGAGCAGTACTTC
v_gene: TRBV28; j_gene: TRBJ2-7; d_gene: .; abundance: once; CDR3aa: CASTGRGYEQYF; CDR3nt: TGTGCCAGTACAGGAAGAGGCTACGAGCAGTACTTC
v_gene: TRBV5-4; j_gene: TRBJ2-7; d_gene: TRBD1; abundance: .; CDR3aa: CASSSRQGPYEQYF; CDR3nt: TGTGCCAGCAGCTCCAGACAGGGACCCTACGAGCAGTACTTC
v_gene: TRBV28; j_gene: TRBJ2-1; d_gene: TRBD2; abundance: few; CDR3aa: CASSTPGLPYNEQFF; CDR3nt: TGTGCCAGCAGCACACCGGGACTACCCTACAATGAGCAGTTCTTC
v_gene: TRBV28; j_gene: TRBJ2-5; d_gene: TRBD1; abundance: .; CDR3aa: CASSPGQVRETQYF; CDR3nt: TGTGCCAGCAGTCCGGGACAGGTGCGAGAGACCCAGTACTTC
v_gene: TRBV7-2; j_gene: TRBJ2-5; d_gene: .; abundance: .; CDR3aa: CASSLDLARETQYF; CDR3nt: TGTGCCAGCAGCTTAGACCTAGCTCGGGAGACCCAGTACTTC